The TCR beta chain under discussion was sequenced for a study of blood T cell repertoires in COVID-19. Looking at the study overall: Some COVID-19 samples were acute and others convalescent; all came from the United States, Italy and Spain.

In the study's own analysis: Reference gene primer amplification yielded estimated nucleated cell counts. Assay used: immunoSEQ multiplex PCR; TCRdb lists only in-frame clones, some missing. The V and J calls and clone size were taken over from that table, and D and trimming were inferred from the DNA. The sample holds over 85,000 clones; about three quarters are singletons and the top ten take roughly 17%. This CDR3 is built from 13 residues. The V segment lost 8 bases and the J segment 4 bases; nucleotides outside the gene matches: 5. Germline V gene data show CDR1 as SGHAT and CDR2 as FQNNGV. The chain is built from TRBV11-2 and TRBJ2-1, with 7 bases that match TRBD2. Sequenced material: peripheral blood. The receptor comes from a woman of 80 years or more with active or convalescent COVID-19. DNA for the CDR3: TGTGCCAGCGGACGGGAGGATTACAATGAGCAGTTCTTC. This encodes CASGREDYNEQFF.